These 24 T cell receptor beta chains were sequenced from one sample in a study of CD8 T cells in Susac syndrome. RNA amounts of about 0.45 to 1 ug underwent reverse transcription with random hexamers. TCRdb used MiXCR to reprocess the immunoSEQ multiplex PCR reads, holding one entry per CDR3 protein. The repertoire holds 120,000 or so distinct CDR3 sequences, with 94% as singletons. The sequenced sample consisted of CD4+ T cells from PBMCs. These receptors were collected from a human donor in good health.

The chain uses TRBV19 and TRBJ2-2; 9 bases agree with TRBD1. The germline gives CDR1 LNHDA, CDR2 SQIVND (reference sequence). V lost 1 base to trimming and J lost 7 bases; unmatched junction nucleotides: 4. The CDR3 has 15 amino acids. The CDR3 region has the DNA TGTGCCAGTAGTATAGGGACAGGGGCCATCGGGGAGCTGTTTTTT. This gives the protein CASSIGTGAIGELFF.

This chain links TRBV5-1 with TRBJ2-3; TRBD2 matches at 12 bases. The CDR3 consists of 15 residues. CDR1 and CDR2 (germline): SGHRS, YFSETQ. V gave up 7 bases and J gave up 1 base; unmatched junction bases: 4. The CDR3 DNA sequence: TGCGCCAGCTCAAGACTAGCGGGGGGCACAGATACGCAGTATTTT. This encodes CASSRLAGGTDTQYF.

The chain couples TRBV7-9 to TRBJ2-1, with D possibly being TRBD1 or TRBD2 (6 bases each). The length of the CDR3 is 16 residues. The ends were cut back, 4 bases at V and 0 bases at J, with 13 bases in the middle. Per the germline V gene, CDR1 is SEHNR and CDR2 is FQNEAQ (reference sequence). The CDR3 protein is CASSWGAALSYNEQFF. In DNA form, the CDR3 reads TGTGCCAGCAGCTGGGGGGCGGCCCTCTCCTACAATGAGCAGTTCTTC. The whole variable domain, filled in from reference TRBV7-9 and TRBJ2-1, reads DTGVSQNPRHKITKRGQNVTFRCDPISEHNRLYWYRQTLGQGPEFLTYFQNEAQLEKSRLLSDRFSAERPKGSFSTLEIQRTEQGDSAMYLCASSWGAALSYNEQFFGPGTRLTVL.

V gene TRBV5-6 combines with J gene TRBJ2-2; maybe TRBD2 (5 bases). The germline CDR1 and CDR2 sequences are SGHDT and YYEEEE. The CDR3 length is 13 residues. V dropped 1 base and J dropped 9 bases, with 10 bases sitting between them. CDR3 DNA sequence: TGTGCCAGCAGCTTGCCGGGAACTTGGGAGCTGTTTTTT. Its translation: CASSLPGTWELFF.

V and J are TRBV7-2 and TRBJ2-7; perhaps D is TRBD1 or TRBD2 (5 bases each). The V gene lost 3 bases and the J gene lost 10 bases, with 16 bases spanning the gap. From germline, CDR1 is SGHTA and CDR2 FQGNSA. CDR3 length equals 13 residues. The DNA for the CDR3 is TGTGCCAGCAGCTTGGGACCTCTCATGGGTCAGTACTTC. It is translated as CASSLGPLMGQYF.

The chain recombines TRBV30 with TRBJ2-1; D is possibly TRBD2 (5 bases). The CDR3 extends over 16 amino acids. Between the trimmed V and J ends, which lost 0 bases and 0 bases, there was a span of 12 bases. Germline CDR1 reads GTSNPN; CDR2 reads SVGIG (reference sequence). The CDR3: CAWSVSLAGSYNEQFF. The CDR3 DNA is TGTGCCTGGAGTGTATCCCTAGCAGGCTCCTACAATGAGCAGTTCTTC.

V is TRBV6-2 or TRBV6-3 and J is TRBJ1-5; no reliable D call. The CDR3 spans 15 residues. Germline values: CDR1 MNHEY, CDR2 SVGEGT. V was pared by 2 bases and J by 5 bases, with 13 bases between. The CDR3 is CASSYGRGLDQPQHF. CDR3 DNA sequence: TGTGCCAGCAGTTACGGGCGAGGGTTGGATCAGCCCCAGCATTTT.

The chain links TRBV5-4 to TRBJ2-7, with 10 positions matching TRBD1. The CDR3 length is 15 residues. The J segment lost 1 base and the V segment lost 4 bases, leaving 5 bases of the junction unmatched. Germline assignment: CDR1 SGHNT and CDR2 YYREEE (reference sequence). The DNA of the CDR3 is TGTGCCAGCAGCCCGGGGACAGGGGCTTCCTACGAGCAGTACTTC. Translation: CASSPGTGASYEQYF.

For the CDR3, the DNA is TGTGCCAGCAGCCCGACTGAGAGGGCCGATGGCTACACCTTC. Translating gives CASSPTERADGYTF. The chain is built from TRBV4-2 and TRBJ1-2; no reliable D call. Germline V gene lookup returns CDR1 LGHNA and CDR2 YNFKEQ. With 4 bases removed from V and 6 bases from J, the gap between germline ends came to 15 bases. The CDR3 totals 14 residues.

V and J are TRBV12-3 or TRBV12-4 and TRBJ2-7; D possibly corresponds to TRBD1 (5 bases). Trimming left V 4 bases short and J 2 bases short, with 15 bases between. The CDR3 sequence is 15 residues long. The CDR3 spells CASSWTVTDTYEQYF. The CDR3 bases are TGTGCCAGCAGTTGGACCGTGACGGACACCTACGAGCAGTACTTC.

The V and J genes are TRBV19 and TRBJ2-6; unclear D gene. CDR3 size: 17 residues. Germline V gene data show CDR1 as LNHDA and CDR2 as SQIVND (reference sequence). V dropped 1 base and J dropped 0 bases, with 10 bases sitting between them. CDR3: CASSIGAASSGANVLTF. The CDR3 DNA sequence: TGTGCCAGTAGTATAGGAGCAGCAAGCTCTGGGGCCAACGTCCTGACTTTC.

The gene calls are TRBV27 and TRBJ1-1; D is unclear. CDR1 and CDR2 from the germline V gene are MNHEY and SMNVEV (reference sequence). The ends were cut back, 6 bases at V and 1 base at J, with 15 bases in the middle. The CDR3 runs 15 residues. The chain's CDR3 is CASSRLDSGNTEAFF. The CDR3, as DNA: TGTGCCAGCAGCCGACTTGACTCTGGGAACACTGAAGCTTTCTTT.

The chain combines TRBV9 with TRBJ2-6; no firm D call. The V end was cut by 1 base, the J end by 1 base, with 6 bases between. The germline V gene encodes CDR1 SGDLS and CDR2 YYNGEE. The CDR3 is 15 residues long. The CDR3: CASSVSWSGANVLTF. The CDR3 DNA follows: TGTGCCAGCAGCGTATCCTGGTCTGGGGCCAACGTCCTGACTTTC.

The chain couples TRBV30 to TRBJ2-1, with TRBD1 as a possible D gene (6 bases). Germline CDR1 and CDR2: GTSNPN and SVGIG (reference sequence). This CDR3 region has 12 residues. With 5 bases removed from V and 6 bases from J, the gap between germline ends came to 11 bases. The CDR3 DNA reads TGTGCCTGGTTACAGGGATCCAATGAGCAGTTCTTC. Protein sequence: CAWLQGSNEQFF.

The genes are TRBV18 and TRBJ2-1, with 8 bases identical to TRBD2. J was trimmed by 4 bases and V by 6 bases; bases with no gene match: 11. Germline values: CDR1 KGHSH, CDR2 LQKENI. The CDR3 is 16 amino acids. The CDR3 here is CASSVQAGVLYNEQFF. CDR3 coding DNA: TGTGCCAGCTCTGTTCAAGCGGGAGTTCTTTACAATGAGCAGTTCTTC.

V is TRBV11-3 and J is TRBJ2-6, with D perhaps matching TRBD1 (5 bases). V was shortened by 3 bases and J by 3 bases, with 12 bases between the two germline ends. Germline lookup yields CDR1 SGHNT and CDR2 YENEEA. CDR3 length: 16 amino acids. The CDR3 here is CASSLGSGNGANVLTF. CDR3 coding DNA: TGTGCCAGCAGCTTGGGCTCAGGGAATGGGGCCAACGTCCTGACTTTC.

The V gene is TRBV6-5, the J gene TRBJ2-7; TRBD2 might be the D (5 bases). This CDR3 is built from 12 residues. Germline CDR1 reads MNHEY; CDR2 reads SVGAGI. Trimming shortened V by 2 bases and J by 4 bases, and 6 bases separated the two germline ends. The chain's CDR3 is CASSYRGYEQYF. CDR3 nucleotide sequence: TGTGCCAGCAGTTACCGGGGTTACGAGCAGTACTTC.

The chain links TRBV12-3 or TRBV12-4 to TRBJ2-7; 13 nucleotides line up with TRBD2. The CDR3 spans 17 residues. Trimming took 5 bases from V and 3 from J; bases not matched to a gene: 10. The CDR3 coding sequence is TGTGCCAGCAGTGAAGGACTAGCGGGAGAGAAAAACTACGAGCAGTACTTC. The encoded protein is CASSEGLAGEKNYEQYF.

The chain couples TRBV6-1 to TRBJ1-2, with a possible D match to TRBD1 (5 bases). The germline V gene encodes CDR1 MNHNS and CDR2 SASEGT. This CDR3 is 13 amino acids long. With 7 bases removed from V and 4 bases from J, the gap between germline ends came to 13 bases. The CDR3 DNA sequence: TGTGCCAGCACCCTAGACAGAAGCTATGGCTACACCTTC. Residues: CASTLDRSYGYTF.

The chain links TRBV2 to TRBJ2-7; tentatively, D is TRBD2 (5 bases). V shed 6 bases and J shed 2 bases, with 11 bases lying between them. There are 13 residues in the CDR3. CDR1 and CDR2 (germline): SNHLY, FYNNEI. The CDR3 sequence is CASRAEGPYEQYF. CDR3 in DNA: TGTGCCAGCAGAGCAGAGGGCCCCTACGAGCAGTACTTC.

The V and J genes are TRBV20-1 and TRBJ2-5; D may be TRBD1 (6 bases). The CDR3 is 15 residues long. The germline V gene has CDR1 DFQATT and CDR2 SNEGSKA (reference sequence). Trimming took off 3 bases at V and 4 bases at J, with 18 bases between the two ends. The CDR3 is CSASTPGTQRETQYF. The CDR3 DNA follows: TGCAGTGCTAGCACGCCAGGGACACAGCGAGAGACCCAGTACTTC.

The rearrangement uses TRBV6-5 and TRBJ2-7, with D maybe TRBD2 (6 bases). The ends were cut back, 0 bases at V and 2 bases at J, with 17 bases in the middle. The CDR3 is made up of 17 amino acids. CDR1 and CDR2 (germline): MNHEY, SVGAGI. CDR3 in amino acids: CASSYSTSAGITYEQYF. The DNA for the CDR3 is TGTGCCAGCAGTTACTCGACTTCGGCGGGGATCACCTACGAGCAGTACTTC.

V usage is TRBV30 and J usage is TRBJ1-4, with D perhaps matching TRBD1 (5 bases). The CDR3 has 14 amino acids. Germline V lookup: CDR1 GTSNPN, CDR2 SVGIG (reference sequence). V lost 1 base and J 0 bases, leaving 6 bases between the germline ends. CDR3 amino acids: CAWSGQSTNEKLFF. The CDR3 DNA follows: TGTGCCTGGAGTGGACAGTCAACTAATGAAAAACTGTTTTTT. The full variable domain, rest sourced from reference TRBV30 and TRBJ1-4, is SQTIHQWPATLVQPVGSPLSLECTVEGTSNPNLYWYRQAAGRGLQLLFYSVGIGQISSEVPQNLSASRPQDRQFILSSKKLLLSDSGFYLCAWSGQSTNEKLFFGSGTQLSVL.

The genes are TRBV29-1 and TRBJ1-2; D is undetermined. The CDR3 totals 13 residues. From germline, CDR1 is SQVTM and CDR2 ANQGSEA. Between the trimmed V and J ends, which lost 7 bases and 3 bases, there was a span of 15 bases. The CDR3 coding sequence is TGCAGCGCCCATCTGGGTAGCTACTATGGCTACACCTTC. It translates to CSAHLGSYYGYTF.